The rows below give T cell receptor beta chains drawn from one sample of a study of shared clonotypes between healthy human individuals. TCRdb keeps only in-frame clones here, not all; method: immunoSEQ multiplex PCR. Of some 2,000,000 clones in the sample, 90% to 96% were seen once. Sequencing was done on a sample of naive CD4+ T cells sorted from blood. The receptors were gathered from a young man in good health. Both conserved end residues are part of each CDR3. D genes are given only for firm matches. Some rows have no size entry. The others give once, few or many, or a class for an expanded clone.

J gene: TRBJ1-1
clone size: few
CDR3 length: 13
D gene: -
V gene: TRBV6-1
CDR3 protein: CASSEPRGTEAFF
CDR3 DNA: TGTGCCAGCAGTGAGCCCAGGGGCACTGAAGCTTTCTTT

J gene: TRBJ2-7
clone size: -
CDR3 length: 12
D gene: -
V gene: TRBV11-2
CDR3 protein: CAARGLSYEQYF
CDR3 DNA: TGTGCCGCCAGGGGACTCTCCTACGAGCAGTACTTC

J gene: TRBJ2-3
clone size: -
CDR3 length: 14
D gene: -
V gene: TRBV9
CDR3 protein: CASGIRSGDDTQYF
CDR3 DNA: TGTGCCAGCGGCATAAGGAGTGGTGATGATACGCAGTATTTT

J gene: TRBJ2-5
clone size: -
CDR3 length: 14
D gene: TRBD2
V gene: TRBV6-1
CDR3 protein: CASRRGAYQETQYF
CDR3 DNA: TGTGCCAGCAGGCGGGGGGCCTACCAAGAGACCCAGTACTTC

J gene: TRBJ2-7
clone size: -
CDR3 length: 13
D gene: -
V gene: TRBV5-6
CDR3 protein: CASSFPGHYEQYF
CDR3 DNA: TGTGCCAGCAGCTTTCCCGGCCACTACGAGCAGTACTTC

J gene: TRBJ2-7
clone size: -
CDR3 length: 12
D gene: -
V gene: TRBV5-3
CDR3 protein: CASSRLEGEQYF
CDR3 DNA: TGTGCCAGCAGCCGTCTTGAGGGCGAGCAGTACTTC

J gene: TRBJ1-6
clone size: -
CDR3 length: 16
D gene: -
V gene: TRBV6-1
CDR3 protein: CASSELHRSYNSPLHF
CDR3 DNA: TGTGCCAGCAGTGAATTACACCGCTCCTATAATTCACCCCTCCACTTT

J gene: TRBJ2-3
clone size: -
CDR3 length: 15
D gene: -
V gene: TRBV6-4
CDR3 protein: CASSPGRGGTDTQYF
CDR3 DNA: TGTGCCAGCAGCCCGGGGAGGGGGGGCACAGATACGCAGTATTTT

J gene: TRBJ1-3
clone size: -
CDR3 length: 14
D gene: -
V gene: TRBV19
CDR3 protein: CASSGGYSGNTIYF
CDR3 DNA: TGTGCCAGTAGTGGGGGGTACTCTGGAAACACCATATATTTT

J gene: TRBJ1-5
clone size: -
CDR3 length: 15
D gene: -
V gene: TRBV10-3
CDR3 protein: CAIGGADTSNQPQHF
CDR3 DNA: TGTGCCATCGGGGGCGCGGATACAAGCAATCAGCCCCAGCATTTT

J gene: TRBJ1-5
clone size: -
CDR3 length: 15
D gene: -
V gene: TRBV19
CDR3 protein: CASSTGEYSNQPQHF
CDR3 DNA: TGTGCCAGTAGCACGGGGGAATATAGCAATCAGCCCCAGCATTTT

J gene: TRBJ2-3
clone size: -
CDR3 length: 15
D gene: TRBD2
V gene: TRBV4-2
CDR3 protein: CASSPSGALGDTQYF
CDR3 DNA: TGTGCCAGCAGCCCTAGCGGGGCCCTTGGGGATACGCAGTATTTT

J gene: TRBJ1-2
clone size: -
CDR3 length: 13
D gene: -
V gene: TRBV6-1
CDR3 protein: CASSEFGSEGYTF
CDR3 DNA: TGTGCCAGCAGTGAATTCGGGTCTGAAGGCTACACCTTC

J gene: TRBJ2-2
clone size: once
CDR3 length: 17
D gene: TRBD1
V gene: TRBV5-8
CDR3 protein: CASSTRGGTHGPGELFF
CDR3 DNA: TGTGCCAGCAGCACCCGAGGGGGCACCCACGGGCCCGGGGAGCTGTTTTTT

J gene: TRBJ2-3
clone size: -
CDR3 length: 15
D gene: -
V gene: TRBV6-4
CDR3 protein: CASSASGLSTDTQYF
CDR3 DNA: TGTGCCAGCAGTGCGAGCGGACTTAGCACAGATACGCAGTATTTT

J gene: TRBJ2-7
clone size: -
CDR3 length: 14
D gene: TRBD1
V gene: TRBV2
CDR3 protein: CASSAGQGVYEQYF
CDR3 DNA: TGTGCCAGCAGTGCGGGACAGGGCGTCTACGAGCAGTACTTC

J gene: TRBJ2-7
clone size: -
CDR3 length: 11
D gene: -
V gene: TRBV6-5
CDR3 protein: CASSQGSEQYF
CDR3 DNA: TGTGCCAGCAGCCAGGGGAGCGAGCAGTACTTC

J gene: TRBJ1-1
clone size: -
CDR3 length: 15
D gene: -
V gene: TRBV27
CDR3 protein: CASSGLGKMNTEAFF
CDR3 DNA: TGTGCCAGCAGTGGCCTCGGGAAGATGAACACTGAAGCTTTCTTT

J gene: TRBJ1-5
clone size: -
CDR3 length: 15
D gene: -
V gene: TRBV7-2
CDR3 protein: CASSLGADGNQPQHF
CDR3 DNA: TGTGCCAGCAGCTTAGGGGCAGATGGCAATCAGCCCCAGCATTTT

J gene: TRBJ2-2
clone size: -
CDR3 length: 15
D gene: TRBD1
V gene: TRBV7-8
CDR3 protein: CASSFRDRVTGELFF
CDR3 DNA: TGTGCCAGCAGCTTCCGGGACAGGGTGACCGGGGAGCTGTTTTTT

J gene: TRBJ2-7
clone size: once
CDR3 length: 15
D gene: -
V gene: TRBV6-5
CDR3 protein: CASSRPTARRGEQYF
CDR3 DNA: TGTGCCAGCAGTCGCCCCACAGCCAGGAGGGGGGAGCAGTACTTC

J gene: TRBJ1-1
clone size: -
CDR3 length: 15
D gene: -
V gene: TRBV10-2
CDR3 protein: CASSEGGARGTEAFF
CDR3 DNA: TGCGCCAGCAGTGAGGGAGGGGCTAGGGGAACTGAAGCTTTCTTT

J gene: TRBJ2-3
clone size: -
CDR3 length: 13
D gene: -
V gene: TRBV6-5
CDR3 protein: CASSYSPWDTQYF
CDR3 DNA: TGTGCCAGCAGTTACTCGCCCTGGGATACGCAGTATTTT